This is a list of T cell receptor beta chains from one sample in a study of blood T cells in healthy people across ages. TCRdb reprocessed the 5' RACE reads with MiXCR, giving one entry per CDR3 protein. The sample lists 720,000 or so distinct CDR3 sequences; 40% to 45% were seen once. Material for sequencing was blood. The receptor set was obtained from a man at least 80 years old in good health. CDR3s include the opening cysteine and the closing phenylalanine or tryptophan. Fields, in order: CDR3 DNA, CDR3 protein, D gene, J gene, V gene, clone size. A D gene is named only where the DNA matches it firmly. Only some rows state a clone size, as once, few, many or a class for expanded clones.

cdr3_nt: TGCGCCAGCAGCCAAGATCGGGCTTTCGGAGTCAATGAGCAGTACTTC
cdr3_aa: CASSQDRAFGVNEQYF
d_call: NA
j_call: TRBJ2-7
v_call: TRBV4-3
clone_size: NA

cdr3_nt: TGCAGCGTTGATAGGGAACAAGAGACCCAGTACTTC
cdr3_aa: CSVDREQETQYF
d_call: NA
j_call: TRBJ2-5
v_call: TRBV29-1
clone_size: few

cdr3_nt: TGCGCCAGCAACGAACAGGGGTTCGACTACGAGCAGTACTTC
cdr3_aa: CASNEQGFDYEQYF
d_call: TRBD1
j_call: TRBJ2-7
v_call: TRBV10-1
clone_size: NA

cdr3_nt: TGCAGTGCTAGAGATTTCGGCGGCGGGAGGGGTTACGAGCAGTACTTC
cdr3_aa: CSARDFGGGRGYEQYF
d_call: TRBD2
j_call: TRBJ2-7
v_call: TRBV20-1
clone_size: few

cdr3_nt: TGTGCCAGCAGTTACGAGGGCAAATACCTGCCAGATACGCAGTATTTT
cdr3_aa: CASSYEGKYLPDTQYF
d_call: NA
j_call: TRBJ2-3
v_call: TRBV6-2/TRBV6-3
clone_size: NA

cdr3_nt: TGTGCCAGCAGCTTGAGTAGCGGGAGGGACCCCTACAATGAGCAGTTCTTC
cdr3_aa: CASSLSSGRDPYNEQFF
d_call: TRBD2
j_call: TRBJ2-1
v_call: TRBV7-2
clone_size: NA

cdr3_nt: TGTGCCAGCAGCTCGGGCAGGGGCTACGAGCAGTACTTC
cdr3_aa: CASSSGRGYEQYF
d_call: NA
j_call: TRBJ2-7
v_call: TRBV7-2
clone_size: many

cdr3_nt: TGTGCCAGCAGCAAAACAACTAGCGGGAGGTACAATGAGCAGTTCTTC
cdr3_aa: CASSKTTSGRYNEQFF
d_call: TRBD2
j_call: TRBJ2-1
v_call: TRBV7-3
clone_size: few

cdr3_nt: TGTGCCAGCGGTGGCAGGGTGGGAAATGAAAAACTGTTTTTT
cdr3_aa: CASGGRVGNEKLFF
d_call: NA
j_call: TRBJ1-4
v_call: TRBV9
clone_size: NA

cdr3_nt: TGTGCCAGCAGCTTGAGCTTCTCAGAGATAACCGAAAACATTCAGTACTTC
cdr3_aa: CASSLSFSEITENIQYF
d_call: NA
j_call: TRBJ2-4
v_call: TRBV5-6
clone_size: NA

cdr3_nt: TGTGCCAGCAGCGGGGCGACAGGGTCCACTCAAGAGACCCAGTACTTC
cdr3_aa: CASSGATGSTQETQYF
d_call: TRBD1
j_call: TRBJ2-5
v_call: TRBV7-2
clone_size: NA

cdr3_nt: TGTGCCAGCTCACCTCGTTCCCGCGAGGACGGCTACAATGAGCAGTTCTTC
cdr3_aa: CASSPRSREDGYNEQFF
d_call: NA
j_call: TRBJ2-1
v_call: TRBV18
clone_size: NA

cdr3_nt: TGTGCCAGCAGCTTACTAGGGATCTCAGATACGCAGTATTTT
cdr3_aa: CASSLLGISDTQYF
d_call: NA
j_call: TRBJ2-3
v_call: TRBV7-2
clone_size: few

cdr3_nt: TGTGCCAGCGGTAAAACGAGTAATGAGCAGTTCTTC
cdr3_aa: CASGKTSNEQFF
d_call: NA
j_call: TRBJ2-1
v_call: TRBV25-1
clone_size: few

cdr3_nt: TGTGCCAGCAGCTTTAAGGCAGGGGGCTCTGGGGCCAACGTCCTGACTTTC
cdr3_aa: CASSFKAGGSGANVLTF
d_call: TRBD1
j_call: TRBJ2-6
v_call: TRBV7-2
clone_size: NA

cdr3_nt: TGTGCCAGCAGTGGGACAACCTCTGGCACAGATACGCGGTATTTT
cdr3_aa: CASSGTTSGTDTRYF
d_call: NA
j_call: TRBJ2-3
v_call: TRBV12-3/TRBV12-4
clone_size: NA

cdr3_nt: TGCGCCAGCAGCCAAACCTCAACGGGACAGGGAATTTATGGCTACACCTTC
cdr3_aa: CASSQTSTGQGIYGYTF
d_call: TRBD1
j_call: TRBJ1-2
v_call: TRBV4-1
clone_size: NA

cdr3_nt: TGCAGTGCTAGAGATGGGGGGGCCCAAGAGACCCAGTACTTC
cdr3_aa: CSARDGGAQETQYF
d_call: NA
j_call: TRBJ2-5
v_call: TRBV20-1
clone_size: few

cdr3_nt: TGTGCCAGCAGCCCCTTAGGGACCTCAGGGGAGACCCAGTACTTC
cdr3_aa: CASSPLGTSGETQYF
d_call: NA
j_call: TRBJ2-5
v_call: TRBV5-5
clone_size: NA

cdr3_nt: TGTGCCAGCAGCTTACTTGGGACAGGCCCCCTCGAGCAGTACTTC
cdr3_aa: CASSLLGTGPLEQYF
d_call: TRBD1
j_call: TRBJ2-7
v_call: TRBV11-2
clone_size: NA

cdr3_nt: TGTGCCAGCAGTTTAGGGCTAGCGAGTCGACCAGATACGCAGTATTTT
cdr3_aa: CASSLGLASRPDTQYF
d_call: NA
j_call: TRBJ2-3
v_call: TRBV27
clone_size: NA

cdr3_nt: TGCGCCAGCAGCCAAGGTGGCATATTAGGCGGGCAGTACTTC
cdr3_aa: CASSQGGILGGQYF
d_call: NA
j_call: TRBJ2-7
v_call: TRBV4-1
clone_size: NA

cdr3_nt: TGTGCCAGCAGCTTAGTAAGACCGACAGGGGTATCGTTCGGGACCCAGTACTTC
cdr3_aa: CASSLVRPTGVSFGTQYF
d_call: TRBD1
j_call: TRBJ2-5
v_call: TRBV7-6
clone_size: few

cdr3_nt: TGTGCCAGCACCTCGGGACAGTTATACAATGAGCAGTTCTTC
cdr3_aa: CASTSGQLYNEQFF
d_call: TRBD1
j_call: TRBJ2-1
v_call: TRBV7-2
clone_size: NA